This passage covers 25 T cell receptor beta chains from one sample sequenced in a study of shared clonotypes between healthy human individuals (TCRdb year 2020). The library came from the immunoSEQ multiplex PCR assay. Imported from immuneACCESS, the table was reduced by TCRdb to in-frame sequences with V and J called. These copies leave out some clones; in studies compared against another copy, an unresolved V gene accounts for under half, and the cause of the remainder is not known. This sample gives under 600,000 clones in total; roughly 85% of them show up just once. The biggest ten clones account for around 13% of the sample. Sequenced sample: PBMCs. The receptors stem from a woman aged 40 to 50 in good health. Some clones in this sample may be carry-over from other donors' samples.

V and J are TRBV19 and TRBJ1-3; D unresolved. V was trimmed by 3 bases and J by 11 bases, leaving 11 bases between them. The CDR3 is 12 residues long. Germline CDR1 reads LNHDA; CDR2 reads SQIVND (reference sequence). CDR3 residues: CASSIRRSPIYF. CDR3 nucleotide sequence: TGTGCCAGTAGTATCCGTCGCAGCCCCATATATTTT. Looking up the rest from reference TRBV19 and TRBJ1-3 gives the full variable domain: DGGITQSPKYLFRKEGQNVTLSCEQNLNHDAMYWYRQDPGQGLRLIYYSQIVNDFQKGDIAEGYSVSREKKESFPLTVTSAQKNPTAFYLCASSIRRSPIYFGEGSWLTVV.

The chain couples TRBV6-1 to TRBJ2-7; D is ambiguous. The CDR3 consists of 12 residues. Germline lookup yields CDR1 MNHNS and CDR2 SASEGT. V dropped 6 bases and J dropped 0 bases, with 6 bases sitting between them. The CDR3 DNA is TGTGCCAGCAGCCAAGACTCCTACGAGCAGTACTTC. It encodes CASSQDSYEQYF.

This clone was detected ten times or more. The rearrangement uses TRBV15 and TRBJ2-3; TRBD2 matches 10 bases. Per germline, CDR1 LNHNV and CDR2 YYDKDF (reference sequence). J gave up 9 bases and V 7 bases, and 7 bases lay outside the gene matches. This CDR3 spans 13 amino acids. The CDR3 sequence: CATKAGGPPTQYF. The CDR3 DNA sequence: TGTGCCACCAAAGCGGGAGGGCCCCCGACGCAGTATTTT.

In this sample, this clone turned up once. The rearrangement joins TRBV27 to TRBJ2-5; unclear D gene. CDR3 length: 12 residues. Trimming stripped 4 bases from V and 1 base from J, with 4 bases between. The germline CDR1 and CDR2 sequences are MNHEY and SMNVEV (reference sequence). CDR3 protein: CASSSPQETQYF. The CDR3, as DNA: TGTGCCAGCAGTTCCCCCCAAGAGACCCAGTACTTC.

The chain combines TRBV18 with TRBJ2-7, with 8 bases identical to TRBD1. The V and J ends lost 6 bases and 0 bases, in that order; junction bases with no gene match: 13. The CDR3 loop spans 17 amino acids. Germline-derived CDR1 and CDR2 are KGHSH and LQKENI. CDR3 sequence: CASSLPPGQGSSYEQYF. The CDR3 DNA sequence: TGTGCCAGCTCCTTACCCCCAGGACAGGGAAGCTCCTACGAGCAGTACTTC.

A single count supports this clone. This chain joins TRBV7-8 and TRBJ2-7; no firm D call. From germline, CDR1 is SGHVS and CDR2 FQNEAQ. The CDR3 sequence is 15 residues long. The V gene lost 6 bases and the J gene lost 1 base, with 16 bases spanning the gap. Here the CDR3 DNA reads TGTGCCAGCAGGTTCCCCACGGCGGTTTCCTACGAGCAGTACTTC. Its protein is CASRFPTAVSYEQYF.

CDR3 amino acids: CASSEGQGWEKLFF. CDR3 nucleotide sequence: TGTGCCAGCAGTGAAGGTCAGGGATGGGAAAAACTGTTTTTT. This sequence joins TRBV6-1 and TRBJ1-4; TRBD1 might be the D (5 bases). V lost 1 base and J lost 8, with 11 bases in between. CDR3 length: 14 residues. Germline lookup yields CDR1 MNHNS and CDR2 SASEGT.

This clone is labeled medium-sized (0.01 to 0.1%). Additional DNA sequences in this sample encode the identical CDR3. The chain is built from TRBV18 and TRBJ2-7; tentative D call: TRBD1 (6 bases). Germline V CDR1 and CDR2: KGHSH, LQKENI. V lost 2 bases to trimming and J lost 2 bases, with 10 bases between them. The CDR3 is 14 residues long. The CDR3 region is CASSPSWDTYEQYF. The CDR3 coding sequence is TGTGCCAGCTCACCATCCTGGGACACCTACGAGCAGTACTTC.

The DNA for the CDR3 is TGCGCCAGTAGCCCAAGACTAGCGGGAGGCCGAGAGCAGTTCTTC. This gives the protein CASSPRLAGGREQFF. This chain links TRBV5-1 with TRBJ2-1; 13 nucleotides agree with TRBD2. CDR1 and CDR2 (germline): SGHRS, YFSETQ. V lost 8 bases to trimming and J lost 10 bases; unmatched junction nucleotides: 12. The CDR3 sequence is 15 residues long.

The chain links TRBV4-1 to TRBJ1-5; D is ambiguous. V was trimmed by 0 bases and J by 5 bases, leaving 11 bases between them. The CDR3 runs 15 residues. CDR1 is MGHRA, CDR2 YSYEKL, per germline. The CDR3 DNA reads as TGCGCCAGCAGCCAAGATGGAGGGATCGATCAGCCCCAGCATTTT. Amino acids: CASSQDGGIDQPQHF.

The chain is built from TRBV11-2 and TRBJ1-1; no definite D call. Trimming removed 5 bases at V and 5 bases at J, with 12 bases between. Germline loops: CDR1 SGHAT, CDR2 FQNNGV. This CDR3 is built from 13 residues. The CDR3 protein is CASSPQWGTEAFF. The CDR3 DNA reads as TGTGCCAGCAGCCCTCAGTGGGGAACTGAAGCTTTCTTT.

The chain links TRBV7-3 to TRBJ2-6; D is ambiguous. The germline CDR1 and CDR2 sequences are SGHTA and FQGTGA. The ends were cut back, 4 bases at V and 2 bases at J, with 12 bases in the middle. This CDR3 is built from 16 residues. This chain's CDR3 is CASSSTTLPGANVLTF. The CDR3 DNA follows: TGTGCCAGCAGCTCAACAACCTTGCCTGGGGCCAACGTCCTGACTTTC.

The gene calls are TRBV27 and TRBJ2-2; possibly TRBD1 for D (6 bases). Trimming cost V 4 bases and J 4 bases, with 13 bases left between them. Germline V gene lookup returns CDR1 MNHEY and CDR2 SMNVEV (reference sequence). This CDR3 comprises 15 residues. The CDR3 here is CASSSRDTATGELFF. The CDR3 region has the DNA TGTGCCAGCAGTTCCCGGGACACCGCCACCGGGGAGCTGTTTTTT.

The genes are TRBV6-1 and TRBJ1-1; 10 positions match TRBD1. V gave up 8 bases and J gave up 11 bases; unmatched junction bases: 11. In germline, CDR1 is MNHNS, CDR2 SASEGT. The CDR3 has 13 residues. In DNA, the CDR3 is TGTGCCAGCCGGGACAGGGGACCCCTGATTGCTTTCTTT. It codes for CASRDRGPLIAFF.

This clone was recorded only once. The CDR3, as DNA: TGCGCCAGCAGCTTGGGTAGCGGGAGGTACTACGAGCAGTACTTC. As protein: CASSLGSGRYYEQYF. The genes are TRBV5-1 and TRBJ2-7; TRBD2 aligns across 10 bases. The CDR3 covers 15 residues. The ends lost 0 bases at V and 3 bases at J; junction bases unmatched: 3. The germline V gene encodes CDR1 SGHRS and CDR2 YFSETQ.

This rearrangement joins TRBV4-2 to TRBJ2-4; D unclear. CDR1 is LGHNA and CDR2 is YNFKEQ in the germline V gene. V lost 5 bases, J lost 1 base, and 18 bases lay in between. This CDR3 contains 17 residues. CDR3 coding DNA: TGTGCCAGCAGCTTAGACGTCCCCTACGCGGCCAAAAACATTCAGTACTTC. The encoded protein is CASSLDVPYAAKNIQYF.

This clone was picked up many times. The chain combines TRBV27 with TRBJ1-5, with D unresolved. Germline assignment: CDR1 MNHEY and CDR2 SMNVEV (reference sequence). Trimming shortened V by 6 bases and J by 4 bases, and 10 bases separated the two germline ends. This CDR3 has 13 residues. DNA of the CDR3: TGTGCCAGCAGCGTGCGTTGGAATCAGCCCCAGCATTTT. Translated: CASSVRWNQPQHF.

Concerning this clone itself: This may stem from a read error, because a much larger clone lies one nucleotide away. J is TRBJ1-1 and V is TRBV2; unclear D gene. Trimming stripped 2 bases from V and 1 base from J, with 5 bases between. Germline V gives CDR1 SNHLY, CDR2 FYNNEI. This CDR3 spans 13 amino acids. This chain's CDR3 is CASSEQQNTEAFF. CDR3 DNA sequence: TGTGCCAGCAGTGAACAGCAGAACACTGAAGCTTTCTTT.

V and J are TRBV28 and TRBJ1-5; perhaps TRBD1 as D (6 bases). The CDR3 is 17 amino acids. Germline V gives CDR1 MDHEN, CDR2 SYDVKM. V was trimmed by 1 base and J by 0 bases, leaving 13 bases between them. CDR3 DNA sequence: TGTGCCAGCAGTTTATATACAGGGAGATATAGCAATCAGCCCCAGCATTTT. It translates to CASSLYTGRYSNQPQHF. The full variable domain, rest sourced from reference TRBV28 and TRBJ1-5, is DVKVTQSSRYLVKRTGEKVFLECVQDMDHENMFWYRQDPGLGLRLIYFSYDVKMKEKGDIPEGYSVSREKKERFSLILESASTNQTSMYLCASSLYTGRYSNQPQHFGDGTRLSIL.

V usage is TRBV5-1 and J usage is TRBJ2-3; 13 nucleotides align to TRBD2. The CDR3 contains 16 residues. Germline trimming cut 4 bases from V and 3 bases from J; bases unmatched to any gene: 5. The germline gives CDR1 SGHRS, CDR2 YFSETQ. CDR3 residues: CASSARTSGSTDTQYF. CDR3 nucleotide sequence: TGCGCCAGCAGCGCCCGGACTAGCGGGAGTACAGATACGCAGTATTTT.

CDR3 loop: CASCAAEQYF. DNA for the CDR3: TGTGCCAGCTGCGCGGCCGAGCAGTACTTC. The genes are TRBV6-1 and TRBJ2-7; D unresolved. Trimming stripped 8 bases from V and 6 bases from J, with 8 bases between. The CDR3 is 10 amino acids. CDR1 and CDR2 from the germline V gene are MNHNS and SASEGT.

The rearrangement uses TRBV9 and TRBJ2-1; D is unresolved. The V end lost 5 bases, the J end lost 5 bases, and 8 bases lay between the germline ends. This CDR3 is built from 12 residues. Germline V gene data show CDR1 as SGDLS and CDR2 as YYNGEE. The CDR3 loop is CASSLRNNEQFF. In DNA form, the CDR3 reads TGTGCCAGCAGTCTTCGGAACAATGAGCAGTTCTTC.

The CDR3 bases are TGCGCCAGCAGCCAATGGGTCCTCCAGGGCGCTTTGCCCGGGGCCAACGTCCTGACTTTC. It encodes CASSQWVLQGALPGANVLTF. The V call is TRBV4-1, the J call TRBJ2-6; a weak D match, TRBD1 (5 bases). CDR1 MGHRA and CDR2 YSYEKL come from the germline V gene. Trimming stripped 2 bases from V and 4 bases from J, with 24 bases between. The CDR3 totals 20 residues.

This chain uses TRBV9 with TRBJ2-1, with no clear D. V was pared by 7 bases and J by 7 bases, with 15 bases between. CDR3 length equals 13 residues. CDR1 SGDLS and CDR2 YYNGEE come from the germline V gene. The CDR3 coding sequence is TGTGCCAGCGGTGAGGCCGTAGGGAATGAGCAGTTCTTC. Amino acids: CASGEAVGNEQFF.

This chain links TRBV14 with TRBJ2-2, with D uncertain. The germline V gene has CDR1 SGHDN and CDR2 FVKESK. Trimming left V 4 bases short and J 3 bases short, with 9 bases between. The CDR3 runs 14 residues. CDR3 DNA: TGTGCCAGCAGCCGAGTCCGGGACACCGGGGAGCTGTTTTTT. It codes for CASSRVRDTGELFF.